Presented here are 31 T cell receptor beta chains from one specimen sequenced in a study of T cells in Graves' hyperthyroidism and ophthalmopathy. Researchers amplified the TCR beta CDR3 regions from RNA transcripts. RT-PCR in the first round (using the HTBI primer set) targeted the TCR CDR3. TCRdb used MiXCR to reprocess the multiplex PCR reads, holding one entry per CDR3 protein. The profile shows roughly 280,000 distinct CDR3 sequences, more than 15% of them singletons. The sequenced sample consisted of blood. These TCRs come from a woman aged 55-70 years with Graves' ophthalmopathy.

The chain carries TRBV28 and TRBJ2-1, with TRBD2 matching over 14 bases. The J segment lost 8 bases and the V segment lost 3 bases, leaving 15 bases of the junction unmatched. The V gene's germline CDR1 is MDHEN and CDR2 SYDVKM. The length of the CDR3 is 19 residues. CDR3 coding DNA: TGTGCCAGCAGTTTCACCGGACTAGCGGGAGGCTTCGTGATGGATGAGCAGTTCTTC. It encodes CASSFTGLAGGFVMDEQFF.

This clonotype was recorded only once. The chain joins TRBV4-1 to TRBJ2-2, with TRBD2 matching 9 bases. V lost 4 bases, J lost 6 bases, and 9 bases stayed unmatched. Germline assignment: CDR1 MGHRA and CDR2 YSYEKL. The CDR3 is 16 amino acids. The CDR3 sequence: CASSPPLRGGPGELFF. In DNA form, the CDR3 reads TGCGCCAGCAGCCCACCCCTGCGGGGGGGCCCCGGGGAGCTGTTTTTT.

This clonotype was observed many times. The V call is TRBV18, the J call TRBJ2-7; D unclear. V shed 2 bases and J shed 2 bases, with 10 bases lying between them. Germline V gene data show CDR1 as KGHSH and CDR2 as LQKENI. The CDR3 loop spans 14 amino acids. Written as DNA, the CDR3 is TGTGCCAGCTCACCAAGACGGACCGCCTACGAGCAGTACTTC. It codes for CASSPRRTAYEQYF.

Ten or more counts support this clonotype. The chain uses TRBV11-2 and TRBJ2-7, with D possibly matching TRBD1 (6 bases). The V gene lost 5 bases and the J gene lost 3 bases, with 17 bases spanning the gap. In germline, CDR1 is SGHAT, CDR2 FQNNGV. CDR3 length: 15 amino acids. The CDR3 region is CASSANQGPNYEQYF. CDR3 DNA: TGTGCCAGCAGCGCCAATCAGGGGCCAAACTACGAGCAGTACTTC. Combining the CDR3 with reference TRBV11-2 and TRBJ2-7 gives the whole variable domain EAGVAQSPRYKIIEKRQSVAFWCNPISGHATLYWYQQILGQGPKLLIQFQNNGVVDDSQLPKDRFSAERLKGVDSTLKIQPAKLEDSAVYLCASSANQGPNYEQYFGPGTRLTVT.

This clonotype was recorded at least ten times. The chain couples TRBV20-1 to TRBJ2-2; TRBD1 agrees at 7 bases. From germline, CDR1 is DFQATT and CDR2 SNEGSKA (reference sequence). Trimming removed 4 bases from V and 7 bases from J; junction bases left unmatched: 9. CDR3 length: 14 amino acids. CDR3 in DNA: TGCAGTGCTACACGAGGACAGGCGAACGGGGAGCTGTTTTTT. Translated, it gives CSATRGQANGELFF.

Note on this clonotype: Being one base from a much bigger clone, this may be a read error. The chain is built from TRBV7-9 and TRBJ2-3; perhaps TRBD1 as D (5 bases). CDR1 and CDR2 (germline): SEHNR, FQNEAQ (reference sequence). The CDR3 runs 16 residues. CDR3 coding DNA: TGTGTCAGCAGCTTAGGGGCAGGCCGGGGCACAGATACGCAGTATTTT. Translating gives CVSSLGAGRGTDTQYF.

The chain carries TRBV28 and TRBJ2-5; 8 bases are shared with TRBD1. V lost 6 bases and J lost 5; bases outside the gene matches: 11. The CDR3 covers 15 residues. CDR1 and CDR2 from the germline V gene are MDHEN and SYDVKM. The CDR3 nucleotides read TGTGCCAGCAGAGACTCCGGGACAGGACAGGAGACCCAGTACTTC. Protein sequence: CASRDSGTGQETQYF. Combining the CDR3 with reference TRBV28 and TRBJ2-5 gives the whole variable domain DVKVTQSSRYLVKRTGEKVFLECVQDMDHENMFWYRQDPGLGLRLIYFSYDVKMKEKGDIPEGYSVSREKKERFSLILESASTNQTSMYLCASRDSGTGQETQYFGPGTRLLVL.

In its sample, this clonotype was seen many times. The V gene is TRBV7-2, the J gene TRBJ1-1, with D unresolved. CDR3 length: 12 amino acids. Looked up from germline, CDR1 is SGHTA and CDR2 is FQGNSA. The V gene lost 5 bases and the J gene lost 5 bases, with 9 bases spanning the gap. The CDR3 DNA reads TGTGCCAGCAGCACCATTAGGACTGAAGCTTTCTTT. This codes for CASSTIRTEAFF.

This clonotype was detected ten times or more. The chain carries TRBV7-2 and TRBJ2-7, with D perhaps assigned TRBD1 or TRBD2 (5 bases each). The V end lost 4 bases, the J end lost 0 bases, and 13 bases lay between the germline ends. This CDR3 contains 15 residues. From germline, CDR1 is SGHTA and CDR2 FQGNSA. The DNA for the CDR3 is TGTGCCAGCAGCTCGACGGGACCTTTCTCCTACGAGCAGTACTTC. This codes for CASSSTGPFSYEQYF.

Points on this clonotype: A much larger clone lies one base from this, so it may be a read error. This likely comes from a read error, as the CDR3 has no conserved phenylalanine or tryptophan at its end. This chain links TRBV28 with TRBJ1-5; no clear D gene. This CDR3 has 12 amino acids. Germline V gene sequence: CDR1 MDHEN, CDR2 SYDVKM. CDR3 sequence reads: CASSRSNEPQHL. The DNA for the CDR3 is TGTGCCAGCAGCCGGTCCAATGAGCCCCAGCATCTT.

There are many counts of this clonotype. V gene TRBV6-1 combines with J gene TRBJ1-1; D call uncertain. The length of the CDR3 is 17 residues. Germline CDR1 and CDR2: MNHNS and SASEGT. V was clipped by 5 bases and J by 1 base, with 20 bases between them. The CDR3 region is CASSYARSNLGNTEAFF. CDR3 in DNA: TGTGCCAGCAGTTATGCCCGGTCTAATCTTGGGAACACTGAAGCTTTCTTT.

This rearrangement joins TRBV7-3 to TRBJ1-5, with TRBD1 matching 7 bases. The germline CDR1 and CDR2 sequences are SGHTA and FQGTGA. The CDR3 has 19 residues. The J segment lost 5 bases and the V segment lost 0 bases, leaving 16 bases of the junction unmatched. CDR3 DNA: TGTGCCAGCAGCTTAACAATTAGGTTGTTACAGGGGCTCTATCAGCCCCAGCATTTT. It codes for CASSLTIRLLQGLYQPQHF.

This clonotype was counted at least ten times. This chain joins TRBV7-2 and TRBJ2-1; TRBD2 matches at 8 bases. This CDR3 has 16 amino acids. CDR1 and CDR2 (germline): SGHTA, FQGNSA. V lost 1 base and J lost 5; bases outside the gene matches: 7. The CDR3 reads CASSLGRTSINNEQFF. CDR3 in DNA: TGTGCCAGCAGCTTAGGCAGGACTAGCATTAACAATGAGCAGTTCTTC.

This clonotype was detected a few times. In nucleotides, the CDR3 is TGTGCCAGCTCACCATTAAGCGGCAGTTTGGGGGAGCAGTACTTC. Its protein is CASSPLSGSLGEQYF. The chain joins TRBV18 to TRBJ2-7; D may be TRBD2 (5 bases). V lost 2 bases and J lost 7, with 18 bases in between. Germline CDR1 KGHSH, CDR2 LQKENI. The CDR3 is 15 residues long.

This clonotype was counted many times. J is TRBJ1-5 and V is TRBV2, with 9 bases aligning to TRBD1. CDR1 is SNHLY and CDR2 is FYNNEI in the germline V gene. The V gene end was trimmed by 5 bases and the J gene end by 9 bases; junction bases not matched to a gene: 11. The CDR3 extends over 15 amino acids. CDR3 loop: CASSSDRGHSTPQHF. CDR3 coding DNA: TGTGCCAGCAGTTCGGACAGGGGACACAGTACGCCCCAGCATTTT.

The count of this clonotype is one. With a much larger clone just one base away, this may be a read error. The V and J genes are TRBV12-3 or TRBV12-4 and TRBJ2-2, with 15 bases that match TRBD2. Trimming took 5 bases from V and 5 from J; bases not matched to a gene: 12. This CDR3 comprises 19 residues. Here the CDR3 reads CASSAHPGLAGGRTGELFF. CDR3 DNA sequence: TGTGCCAGCAGTGCCCACCCGGGACTAGCGGGGGGAAGAACCGGGGAGCTGTTTTTT.

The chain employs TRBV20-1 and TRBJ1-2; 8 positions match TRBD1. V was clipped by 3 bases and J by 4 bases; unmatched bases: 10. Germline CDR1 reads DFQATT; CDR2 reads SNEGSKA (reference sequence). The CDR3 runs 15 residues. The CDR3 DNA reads TGCAGTGCTAGCGGCTCAGGGGGCGACAGCTATGGCTACACCTTC. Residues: CSASGSGGDSYGYTF.

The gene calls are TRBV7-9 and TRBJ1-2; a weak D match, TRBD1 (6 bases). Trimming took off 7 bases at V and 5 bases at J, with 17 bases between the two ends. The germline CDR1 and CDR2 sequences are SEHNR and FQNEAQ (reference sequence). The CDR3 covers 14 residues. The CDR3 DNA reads TGTGCCAGCACCCGCCCGGGACAAAATTATGGCTACACCTTC. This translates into CASTRPGQNYGYTF. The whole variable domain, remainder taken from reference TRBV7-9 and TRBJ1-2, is DTGVSQNPRHKITKRGQNVTFRCDPISEHNRLYWYRQTLGQGPEFLTYFQNEAQLEKSRLLSDRFSAERPKGSFSTLEIQRTEQGDSAMYLCASTRPGQNYGYTFGSGTRLTVV.

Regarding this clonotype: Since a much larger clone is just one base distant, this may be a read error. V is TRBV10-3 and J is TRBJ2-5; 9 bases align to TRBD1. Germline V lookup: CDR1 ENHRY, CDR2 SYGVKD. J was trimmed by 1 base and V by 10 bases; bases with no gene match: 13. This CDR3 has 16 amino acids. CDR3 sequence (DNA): TGTGCCACAACGACAGGGGGAAAGTCGACCCAAGAGACCCAGTACTTC. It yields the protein CATTTGGKSTQETQYF.

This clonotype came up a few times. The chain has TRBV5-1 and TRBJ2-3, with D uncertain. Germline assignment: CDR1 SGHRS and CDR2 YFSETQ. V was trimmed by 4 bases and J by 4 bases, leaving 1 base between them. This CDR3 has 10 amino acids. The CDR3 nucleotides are TGCGCCAGCAGCGCAGATACGCAGTATTTT. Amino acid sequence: CASSADTQYF. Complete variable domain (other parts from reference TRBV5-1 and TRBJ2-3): KAGVTQTPRYLIKTRGQQVTLSCSPISGHRSVSWYQQTPGQGLQFLFEYFSETQRNKGNFPGRFSGRQFSNSRSEMNVSTLELGDSALYLCASSADTQYFGPGTRLTVL.

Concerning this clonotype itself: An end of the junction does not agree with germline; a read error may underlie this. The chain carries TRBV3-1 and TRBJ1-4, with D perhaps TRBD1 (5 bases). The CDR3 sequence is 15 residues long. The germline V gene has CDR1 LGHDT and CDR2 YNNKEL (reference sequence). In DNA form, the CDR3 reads TGTGCCAGCAACCAAGGGGCAGCAACTAATGAAAAACTGTTTTTT. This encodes CASNQGAATNEKLFF.

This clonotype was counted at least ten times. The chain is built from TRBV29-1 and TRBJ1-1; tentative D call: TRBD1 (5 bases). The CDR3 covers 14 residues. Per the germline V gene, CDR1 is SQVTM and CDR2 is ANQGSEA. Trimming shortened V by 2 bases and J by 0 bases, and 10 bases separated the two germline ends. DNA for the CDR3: TGCAGCGTTGAACAGGGATTCTTGAACACTGAAGCTTTCTTT. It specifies CSVEQGFLNTEAFF.

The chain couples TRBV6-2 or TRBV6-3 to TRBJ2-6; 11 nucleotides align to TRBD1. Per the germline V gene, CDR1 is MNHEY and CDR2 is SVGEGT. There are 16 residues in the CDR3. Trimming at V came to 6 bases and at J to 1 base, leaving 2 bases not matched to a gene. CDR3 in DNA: TGTGCCAGCAGGGGACAGGGGGAGTCTGGGGCCAACGTCCTGACTTTC. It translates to CASRGQGESGANVLTF.

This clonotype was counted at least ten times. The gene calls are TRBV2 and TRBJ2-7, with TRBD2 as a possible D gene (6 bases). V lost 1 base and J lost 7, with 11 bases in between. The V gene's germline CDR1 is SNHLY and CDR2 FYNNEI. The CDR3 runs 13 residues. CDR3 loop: CASSEERAGEQYF. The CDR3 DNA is TGTGCCAGCAGTGAAGAACGGGCGGGGGAGCAGTACTTC.

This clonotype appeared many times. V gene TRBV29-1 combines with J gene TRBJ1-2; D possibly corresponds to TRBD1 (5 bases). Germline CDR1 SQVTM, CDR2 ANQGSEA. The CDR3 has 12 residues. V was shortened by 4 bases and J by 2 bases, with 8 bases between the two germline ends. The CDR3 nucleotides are TGCAGCGTTGGGTCAGGGAACTATGGCTACACCTTC. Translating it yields CSVGSGNYGYTF.

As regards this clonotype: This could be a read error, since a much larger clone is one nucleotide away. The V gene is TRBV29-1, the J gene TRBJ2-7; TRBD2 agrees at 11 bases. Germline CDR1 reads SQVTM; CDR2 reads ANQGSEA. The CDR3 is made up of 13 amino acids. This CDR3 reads CGVETSGGYEQYF. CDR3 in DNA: TGCGGCGTTGAAACTAGCGGGGGCTACGAGCAGTACTTC.

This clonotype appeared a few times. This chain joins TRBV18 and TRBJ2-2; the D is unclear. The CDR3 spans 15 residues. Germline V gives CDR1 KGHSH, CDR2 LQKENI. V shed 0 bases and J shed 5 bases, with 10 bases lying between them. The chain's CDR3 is CASSPPLGGTGELFF. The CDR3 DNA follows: TGTGCCAGCTCACCACCGCTGGGCGGTACCGGGGAGCTGTTTTTT. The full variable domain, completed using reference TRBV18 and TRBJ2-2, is NAGVMQNPRHLVRRRGQEARLRCSPMKGHSHVYWYRQLPEEGLKFMVYLQKENIIDESGMPKERFSAEFPKEGPSILRIQQVVRGDSAAYFCASSPPLGGTGELFFGEGSRLTVL.

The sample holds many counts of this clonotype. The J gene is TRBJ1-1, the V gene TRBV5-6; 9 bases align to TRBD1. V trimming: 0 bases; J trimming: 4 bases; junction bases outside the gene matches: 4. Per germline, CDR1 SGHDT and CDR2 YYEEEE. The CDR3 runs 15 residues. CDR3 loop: CASSLGDRVRTEAFF. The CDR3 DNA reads TGTGCCAGCAGCTTGGGGGACAGGGTGCGCACTGAAGCTTTCTTT.

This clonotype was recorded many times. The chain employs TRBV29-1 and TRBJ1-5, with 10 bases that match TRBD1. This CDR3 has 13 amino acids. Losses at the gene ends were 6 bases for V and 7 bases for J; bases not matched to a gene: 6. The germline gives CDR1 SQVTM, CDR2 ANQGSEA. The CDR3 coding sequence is TGCAGCGTGGGGGACAGGGGCCACCAGCCCCAGCATTTT. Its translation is CSVGDRGHQPQHF.

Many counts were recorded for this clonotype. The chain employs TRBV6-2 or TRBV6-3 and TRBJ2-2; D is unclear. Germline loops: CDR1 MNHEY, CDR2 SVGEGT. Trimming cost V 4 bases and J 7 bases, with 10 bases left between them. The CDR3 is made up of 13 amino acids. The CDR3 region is CASSLIDGGELFF. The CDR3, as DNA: TGTGCCAGCAGTTTGATCGATGGCGGGGAGCTGTTTTTT.

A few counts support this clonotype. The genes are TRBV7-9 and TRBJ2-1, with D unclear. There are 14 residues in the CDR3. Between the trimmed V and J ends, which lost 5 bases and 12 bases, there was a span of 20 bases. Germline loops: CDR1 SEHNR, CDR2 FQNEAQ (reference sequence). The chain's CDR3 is CASSAPLRRLGQFF. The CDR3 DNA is TGTGCCAGCAGCGCCCCACTTCGCCGACTTGGGCAGTTCTTC.